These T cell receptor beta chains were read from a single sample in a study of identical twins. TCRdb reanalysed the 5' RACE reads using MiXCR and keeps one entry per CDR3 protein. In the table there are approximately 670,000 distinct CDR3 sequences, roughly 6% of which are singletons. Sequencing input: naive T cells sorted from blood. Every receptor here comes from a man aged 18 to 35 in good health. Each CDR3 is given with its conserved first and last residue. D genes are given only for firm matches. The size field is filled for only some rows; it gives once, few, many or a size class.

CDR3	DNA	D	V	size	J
CSVGPVRGAHRDTQYF	TGCAGCGTTGGCCCCGTACGGGGAGCTCATCGGGATACGCAGTATTTT	.	TRBV29-1	many	TRBJ2-3
CSARTPVGLETQYF	TGCAGTGCTAGAACCCCCGTGGGTTTAGAGACCCAGTACTTC	.	TRBV20-1	many	TRBJ2-5
CASSPPPGQGFREQYF	TGTGCCAGCAGCCCCCCTCCGGGACAGGGTTTTCGCGAGCAGTACTTC	TRBD1	TRBV13	.	TRBJ2-7
CASRRTGTGATGELFF	TGTGCCAGCAGACGTACCGGGACAGGGGCTACCGGGGAGCTGTTTTTT	TRBD1	TRBV12-3/TRBV12-4	many	TRBJ2-2
CASSYGGLSLAGYEQYF	TGTGCCAGCAGTTACGGAGGTTTGAGCCTAGCGGGCTACGAGCAGTACTTC	TRBD2	TRBV6-5	many	TRBJ2-7
CASSYSWGLAETQYF	TGTGCCAGCAGTTACTCTTGGGGGCTTGCTGAGACCCAGTACTTC	.	TRBV6-5	many	TRBJ2-5
CASTASRGGETQYF	TGTGCCAGCACCGCTTCCCGGGGGGGAGAGACCCAGTACTTC	TRBD2	TRBV28	.	TRBJ2-5
CSASSQDRPSTYEQYF	TGCAGTGCTAGCAGTCAGGACAGGCCATCGACCTACGAGCAGTACTTC	TRBD1	TRBV20-1	many	TRBJ2-7
CASSPRSSQETQYF	TGTGCCAGCTCACCACGATCTTCCCAAGAGACCCAGTACTTC	.	TRBV18	.	TRBJ2-5
CASAQYGELFF	TGTGCCAGCGCGCAGTACGGGGAGCTGTTTTTT	.	TRBV2	many	TRBJ2-2
CASSSVGVGPHEQFF	TGTGCCAGCAGCTCCGTGGGGGTGGGGCCCCACGAGCAGTTCTTC	.	TRBV7-2	.	TRBJ2-1
CASSQPPAAGVGNEQFF	TGCGCCAGCAGCCAACCCCCAGCGGCAGGGGTGGGCAATGAGCAGTTCTTC	.	TRBV4-1	.	TRBJ2-1
CSARDPVAWDTEAFF	TGCAGTGCTAGAGATCCGGTGGCTTGGGACACTGAAGCTTTCTTT	.	TRBV20-1	many	TRBJ1-1
CSARITGFGYTF	TGCAGTGCTAGAATAACAGGGTTTGGCTACACCTTC	.	TRBV20-1	few	TRBJ1-2
CASSLTRPGLNTEAFF	TGTGCCAGCAGCTTAACTAGGCCAGGATTGAACACTGAAGCTTTCTTT	.	TRBV7-3	few	TRBJ1-1
CSVGPVGDTQYF	TGCAGCGTTGGGCCTGTAGGAGATACGCAGTATTTT	.	TRBV29-1	many	TRBJ2-3
CASIAYARVAETQYF	TGTGCCAGCATCGCCTACGCTCGGGTGGCGGAGACCCAGTACTTC	.	TRBV6-2/TRBV6-3	once	TRBJ2-5
CASSFGSQGSYTDTQYF	TGTGCCAGCAGTTTTGGGTCACAGGGGTCCTACACAGATACGCAGTATTTT	TRBD1	TRBV12-3/TRBV12-4	many	TRBJ2-3
CASSYTGQGYNEQFF	TGTGCCAGCAGTTACACCGGACAGGGGTACAATGAGCAGTTCTTC	TRBD1	TRBV6-5	.	TRBJ2-1
CAIDRVNTEAFF	TGTGCCATAGACAGGGTGAACACTGAAGCTTTCTTT	TRBD1	TRBV6-1	many	TRBJ1-1
CATTLGVTQSNTDTQYF	TGTGCCACGACATTAGGGGTTACCCAATCAAACACAGATACGCAGTATTTT	.	TRBV10-3	many	TRBJ2-3
CASSPRNSYEQFF	TGTGCCAGCAGTCCCCGGAACAGCTATGAGCAGTTCTTC	.	TRBV11-3	few	TRBJ2-1
CSASVAGVVDEQFF	TGCAGTGCTAGCGTAGCGGGAGTTGTCGATGAGCAGTTCTTC	TRBD2	TRBV20-1	many	TRBJ2-1
CSAREGSGETQYF	TGCAGTGCTAGAGAGGGTTCGGGGGAGACCCAGTACTTC	.	TRBV20-1	few	TRBJ2-5
CSARTGGGNTIYF	TGCAGTGCAAGGACAGGGGGCGGAAACACCATATATTTT	TRBD1	TRBV20-1	.	TRBJ1-3
CASSQDHSGGTSGEQFF	TGTGCCAGCAGCCAAGATCACTCGGGAGGGACTTCGGGCGAGCAGTTCTTC	TRBD2	TRBV3-1	many	TRBJ2-1
CSAGGGGDGETQYF	TGCAGTGCCGGCGGAGGTGGAGACGGGGAGACCCAGTACTTC	.	TRBV20-1	few	TRBJ2-5
CASSSSYLEQFF	TGTGCCAGCAGTTCAAGCTACCTTGAGCAGTTCTTC	.	TRBV12-3/TRBV12-4	many	TRBJ2-1
CASSPSRHGELFF	TGTGCCAGCAGCCCAAGTCGACACGGGGAGCTGTTTTTT	.	TRBV3-1	many	TRBJ2-2
CSIRTGSYEQYF	TGCAGCATCAGGACAGGGAGCTACGAGCAGTACTTC	TRBD1	TRBV29-1	many	TRBJ2-7
CASSLMVAGELFF	TGTGCCAGCAGCTTGATGGTCGCCGGGGAGCTGTTTTTT	.	TRBV5-5	.	TRBJ2-2
CASSQDLDRRNQPQHF	TGTGCCAGCAGCCAAGATCTCGACAGGCGCAATCAGCCCCAGCATTTT	.	TRBV3-1	few	TRBJ1-5
CASSQDREGLVQFF	TGCGCCAGCAGCCAAGACCGAGAAGGGCTAGTTCAGTTCTTC	.	TRBV4-3	many	TRBJ2-1
CAKLTPRLPGDYGYTF	TGCGCCAAGCTTACGCCGAGGCTCCCGGGGGACTATGGCTACACCTTC	.	TRBV5-1	.	TRBJ1-2
CATSGISPSGGRNTGELFF	TGTGCCACCAGTGGGATTTCGCCGTCAGGGGGCAGAAACACCGGGGAGCTGTTTTTT	TRBD1	TRBV24-1	few	TRBJ2-2
CSAMPGEREQYF	TGCAGTGCTATGCCTGGGGAGCGCGAGCAGTACTTC	.	TRBV20-1	.	TRBJ2-7
CASSWDRDGYTF	TGTGCCAGCAGCTGGGACAGGGACGGCTACACCTTC	TRBD1	TRBV5-6	many	TRBJ1-2
CASSSSGRGAYNEQFF	TGTGCCAGCAGTTCCAGCGGGAGGGGGGCCTACAATGAGCAGTTCTTC	TRBD2	TRBV7-6	many	TRBJ2-1
CASRPGTGLSPLHF	TGTGCCAGCAGACCCGGGACAGGGCTCTCACCCCTCCACTTT	TRBD1	TRBV12-3/TRBV12-4	many	TRBJ1-6
CASSFRGINEKLFF	TGTGCCAGCAGTTTTCGAGGGATAAATGAAAAACTGTTTTTT	.	TRBV27	many	TRBJ1-4
CASSQEKARDIQYF	TGTGCCAGCAGCCAAGAAAAGGCGCGAGACATTCAGTACTTC	.	TRBV3-1	few	TRBJ2-4
CAWSSTSSNEQFF	TGTGCCTGGAGTAGTACTAGCAGCAATGAGCAGTTCTTC	.	TRBV30	.	TRBJ2-1
CASSGPSGPTDEQFF	TGTGCCAGCAGTGGGCCTAGCGGGCCGACGGATGAGCAGTTCTTC	TRBD2	TRBV27	many	TRBJ2-1
CASTDRRTQETQYF	TGTGCCAGCACCGATAGACGGACGCAAGAGACCCAGTACTTC	.	TRBV6-1	many	TRBJ2-5
CATSTGESSGNTIYF	TGTGCCACCAGCACAGGGGAGAGCTCTGGAAACACCATATATTTT	.	TRBV15	many	TRBJ1-3
CASWQGQGETQYF	TGTGCCAGCTGGCAGGGCCAGGGAGAGACCCAGTACTTC	.	TRBV12-3/TRBV12-4	.	TRBJ2-5
CASSLEHSNQPQHF	TGTGCCAGCAGTTTGGAGCATAGCAATCAGCCCCAGCATTTT	.	TRBV12-3/TRBV12-4	many	TRBJ1-5
CASSPGLDDYNEQFF	TGTGCCAGCAGCCCGGGACTAGACGACTACAATGAGCAGTTCTTC	TRBD2	TRBV3-1	few	TRBJ2-1
CASSSHREQETQYF	TGTGCCAGCAGCTCCCATCGGGAGCAAGAGACCCAGTACTTC	.	TRBV7-9	few	TRBJ2-5
CASSRLEIRAASYNEQFF	TGTGCCAGCTCAAGACTTGAGATCAGGGCGGCCTCCTACAATGAGCAGTTCTTC	.	TRBV7-8	few	TRBJ2-1
CASSPGLAGGPEDTQYF	TGCGCCAGCAGCCCGGGACTAGCGGGAGGGCCGGAAGATACGCAGTATTTT	TRBD2	TRBV5-1	many	TRBJ2-3
CAWSTGTGTTDTQYF	TGTGCCTGGAGTACCGGGACAGGGACGACAGATACGCAGTATTTT	TRBD1	TRBV30	many	TRBJ2-3
CSARVRGGGTYNEQFF	TGCAGTGCTAGAGTGCGCGGCGGGGGGACCTACAATGAGCAGTTCTTC	TRBD2	TRBV20-1	many	TRBJ2-1
CSLLTSYEQYF	TGCAGCTTACTCACTTCTTACGAGCAGTACTTC	.	TRBV29-1	many	TRBJ2-7
CAISEFVQASYEQYF	TGTGCCATCAGTGAGTTTGTACAGGCCTCCTACGAGCAGTACTTC	.	TRBV10-3	few	TRBJ2-7
CASSPIRDRVKDTQYF	TGTGCCAGCAGCCCGATCCGGGACAGGGTAAAAGATACGCAGTATTTT	TRBD1	TRBV11-2	many	TRBJ2-3
CASSGHRGRVSYEQYF	TGTGCCAGCAGCGGACACAGGGGGCGAGTATCTTACGAGCAGTACTTC	TRBD1	TRBV7-6	many	TRBJ2-7
CASKGQGSGNTIYF	TGTGCCAGCAAGGGACAGGGCTCTGGAAACACCATATATTTT	TRBD1	TRBV28	.	TRBJ1-3
CASSPPLLTSTDTQYF	TGTGCCAGCAGCCCTCCTCTACTAACTAGCACAGATACGCAGTATTTT	.	TRBV13	many	TRBJ2-3